These 26 T cell receptor beta chains were all obtained from the same sample, sequenced in a study of blood T cell repertoires in COVID-19. The assay was immunoSEQ multiplex PCR, and TCRdb's table has in-frame clones only and misses some. The top ten clones hold 6.2% of a sample with around 250,000 clones, roughly nine tenths of them seen once. Sequenced sample: peripheral blood. The receptors originated from a man in his 60s with acute or convalescent COVID-19.

The chain combines TRBV15 with TRBJ1-1; D may be TRBD1 (5 bases). Germline values: CDR1 LNHNV, CDR2 YYDKDF (reference sequence). Trimming removed 0 bases from V and 0 bases from J, with 14 bases in between. This CDR3 is 17 amino acids long. CDR3 residues: CATSRDPRGRLNTEAFF. The CDR3 DNA reads as TGTGCCACCAGCAGAGACCCTCGGGGGAGACTGAACACTGAAGCTTTCTTT.

V gene TRBV7-2 combines with J gene TRBJ2-7, with TRBD2 matching over 7 bases. The germline V gene encodes CDR1 SGHTA and CDR2 FQGNSA. The CDR3 is made up of 14 amino acids. J gave up 1 base and V 5 bases, and 5 bases lay outside the gene matches. DNA for the CDR3: TGTGCCAGCAGCGGGCCGGGAGGATCCTACGAGCAGTACTTC. This gives the protein CASSGPGGSYEQYF. Variable domain in full (rest from reference TRBV7-2 and TRBJ2-7): GAGVSQSPSNKVTEKGKDVELRCDPISGHTALYWYRQSLGQGLEFLIYFQGNSAPDKSGLPSDRFSAERTGGSVSTLTIQRTQQEDSAVYLCASSGPGGSYEQYFGPGTRLTVT.

A single count supports this clone. This chain links TRBV11-2 with TRBJ2-1; TRBD1 aligns across 7 bases. CDR1 and CDR2 (germline): SGHAT, FQNNGV. This CDR3 comprises 13 residues. With V trimmed by 3 bases and J by 6 bases, 2 bases remained unmatched. This CDR3 is CASSLGTVNEQFF. DNA of the CDR3: TGTGCCAGCAGCTTGGGGACAGTCAATGAGCAGTTCTTC.

This clone appeared once. V is TRBV6-5 and J is TRBJ2-7, with TRBD2 matching over 8 bases. The CDR3 consists of 14 residues. Germline CDR1 and CDR2: MNHEY and SVGAGI. Trimming at V came to 6 bases and at J to 1 base, leaving 5 bases not matched to a gene. CDR3 coding DNA: TGTGCCAGCAGCCTAGCGGGCATATCCTACGAGCAGTACTTC. Translating gives CASSLAGISYEQYF.

The J gene is TRBJ2-3, the V gene TRBV10-3; 7 bases align to TRBD1. Trimming at V came to 3 bases and at J to 0 bases, leaving 6 bases not matched to a gene. Germline V gene lookup returns CDR1 ENHRY and CDR2 SYGVKD. This CDR3 is 16 amino acids long. CDR3 loop: CAISDPDRDSTDTQYF. DNA of the CDR3: TGTGCCATCAGTGATCCCGACAGGGACAGCACAGATACGCAGTATTTT.

The V call is TRBV10-3, the J call TRBJ2-7, with D perhaps TRBD1 (6 bases). The germline gives CDR1 ENHRY, CDR2 SYGVKD. V dropped 0 bases and J dropped 4 bases, with 13 bases sitting between them. The CDR3 loop spans 15 amino acids. The CDR3 DNA follows: TGTGCCATCAGTGAGTCGAGAACAGGGAATTACGAGCAGTACTTC. Encoded protein: CAISESRTGNYEQYF.

J is TRBJ2-2 and V is TRBV6-1, with 9 bases matching TRBD1. The CDR3 runs to 15 residues. Germline values: CDR1 MNHNS, CDR2 SASEGT. J lost 3 bases, V lost 1 base, and 0 bases had no gene match. Here the CDR3 reads CASSEGTGDTGELFF. The CDR3 nucleotides read TGTGCCAGCAGTGAAGGGACAGGGGACACCGGGGAGCTGTTTTTT.

This clone was detected a few times. The V gene is TRBV10-3, the J gene TRBJ1-5; no clear D. Germline CDR1 and CDR2: ENHRY and SYGVKD. The CDR3 is made up of 13 amino acids. V lost 2 bases to trimming and J lost 5 bases, with 7 bases between them. Here the CDR3 DNA reads TGTGCCATCAGTGAGGTCCCTTATCAGCCCCAGCATTTT. Translation: CAISEVPYQPQHF.

This rearrangement joins TRBV6-5 to TRBJ1-1, with 7 nucleotides matching TRBD1. V lost 7 bases to trimming and J lost 4 bases; unmatched junction nucleotides: 9. Germline CDR1 MNHEY, CDR2 SVGAGI. The CDR3 has 14 residues. The CDR3 loop is CASNPLQGVTEAFF. The CDR3 DNA follows: TGTGCCAGCAACCCACTCCAGGGGGTCACTGAAGCTTTCTTT.

V gene TRBV19 combines with J gene TRBJ2-1, with D perhaps TRBD1 (6 bases). Germline loops: CDR1 LNHDA, CDR2 SQIVND (reference sequence). V was clipped by 7 bases and J by 3 bases, with 22 bases between them. The CDR3 contains 17 residues. The CDR3 DNA sequence: TGTGCCAGTACCCGGTCTAGGGACGCGGACAGCTACAATGAGCAGTTCTTC. It yields the protein CASTRSRDADSYNEQFF.

This chain joins TRBV5-4 and TRBJ1-2, with 9 bases that match TRBD1. The CDR3 extends over 16 amino acids. The ends lost 0 bases at V and 4 bases at J; junction bases unmatched: 7. Germline V gene sequence: CDR1 SGHNT, CDR2 YYREEE (reference sequence). The CDR3, as DNA: TGTGCCAGCAGCTTGGCACCACAGGGGGCGAGCTATGGCTACACCTTC. Amino acid sequence: CASSLAPQGASYGYTF. Full variable domain (remainder filled in from reference TRBV5-4 and TRBJ1-2): ETGVTQSPTHLIKTRGQQVTLRCSSQSGHNTVSWYQQALGQGPQFIFQYYREEENGRGNFPPRFSGLQFPNYSSELNVNALELDDSALYLCASSLAPQGASYGYTFGSGTRLTVV.

The CDR3 DNA reads as TGTGCCAGCAGCGTAGCCCCAGACTCTGGAAACACCATATATTTT. Translated: CASSVAPDSGNTIYF. V is TRBV9 and J is TRBJ1-3; D unresolved. Germline V gene sequence: CDR1 SGDLS, CDR2 YYNGEE. The CDR3 is 15 amino acids. V lost 0 bases and J 0 bases, leaving 7 bases between the germline ends. Together with reference TRBV9 and TRBJ1-3, the CDR3 gives the full variable domain: DSGVTQTPKHLITATGQRVTLRCSPRSGDLSVYWYQQSLDQGLQFLIQYYNGEERAKGNILERFSAQQFPDLHSELNLSSLELGDSALYFCASSVAPDSGNTIYFGEGSWLTVV.

This clone was seen a single time. The gene calls are TRBV18 and TRBJ2-7; TRBD1 matches 11 bases. With 3 bases clipped from V and 6 bases from J, the junction kept 22 bases outside the gene matches. This CDR3 comprises 20 residues. Per germline, CDR1 KGHSH and CDR2 LQKENI. For the CDR3, the DNA is TGTGCCAGCTCACCGCTTAGGTTGAGGACAGGGGGCGCACCGGCCCTCGAGCAGTACTTC. The encoded protein is CASSPLRLRTGGAPALEQYF.

This chain joins TRBV7-6 and TRBJ2-5; tentatively, D is TRBD2 (6 bases). CDR3 size: 16 residues. With 0 bases removed from V and 7 bases from J, the gap between germline ends came to 18 bases. In germline, CDR1 is SGHVS, CDR2 FNYEAQ. CDR3 nucleotide sequence: TGTGCCAGCAGCTTAGCGCACGACACCCTGGGAGGGACCCAGTACTTC. It is translated as CASSLAHDTLGGTQYF.

The chain couples TRBV4-1 to TRBJ1-5; 9 nucleotides agree with TRBD1. CDR3 size: 17 residues. The trim removed 1 base at V and 5 bases at J, leaving 9 bases unmatched. Germline loops: CDR1 MGHRA, CDR2 YSYEKL. This chain's CDR3 is CASSQVLTGGSYQPQHF. The DNA of the CDR3 is TGCGCCAGCAGCCAAGTACTTACAGGGGGCTCGTATCAGCCCCAGCATTTT.

The chain joins TRBV20-1 to TRBJ2-7; tentatively, D is TRBD1 (6 bases). This CDR3 is built from 15 residues. Germline values: CDR1 DFQATT, CDR2 SNEGSKA (reference sequence). V was clipped by 3 bases and J by 0 bases, with 15 bases between them. In DNA form, the CDR3 reads TGCAGTGCTAGTCCCTCCGACAGGTTCTCCTACGAGCAGTACTTC. Its protein is CSASPSDRFSYEQYF.

The chain links TRBV5-4 to TRBJ2-7; TRBD1 agrees at 8 bases. V lost 0 bases to trimming and J lost 5 bases; unmatched junction nucleotides: 7. CDR3 length: 15 residues. Germline lookup yields CDR1 SGHNT and CDR2 YYREEE (reference sequence). This chain's CDR3 is CASSLDPGQGDEQYF. DNA of the CDR3: TGTGCCAGCAGCTTGGACCCAGGACAGGGAGACGAGCAGTACTTC.

This clone has ten or more counts. The CDR3 loop reads CATSRSPLLDEQFF. The CDR3 region has the DNA TGTGCCACCAGCAGAAGCCCCCTTTTGGATGAGCAGTTCTTC. The chain couples TRBV15 to TRBJ2-1; the D is unclear. CDR3 size: 14 residues. Trimming left V 2 bases short and J 8 bases short, with 13 bases between. The germline CDR1 and CDR2 sequences are LNHNV and YYDKDF (reference sequence).

The V gene is TRBV24-1, the J gene TRBJ2-7; perhaps TRBD1 as D (6 bases). The germline V gene has CDR1 KGHDR and CDR2 SFDVKD. V lost 2 bases, J lost 1 base, and 14 bases lay in between. The CDR3 consists of 16 residues. CDR3 loop: CATSDSGDMGSYEQYF. Here the CDR3 DNA reads TGTGCCACCAGTGATTCTGGGGACATGGGATCCTACGAGCAGTACTTC.

This chain uses TRBV29-1 with TRBJ1-5; 9 bases agree with TRBD1. This CDR3 region has 12 residues. V was clipped by 7 bases and J by 7 bases; unmatched bases: 5. Germline V gene data show CDR1 as SQVTM and CDR2 as ANQGSEA. The CDR3, as DNA: TGCAGCGCCGGGACAGGGAACCAGCCCCAGCATTTT. Translation gives CSAGTGNQPQHF.

The chain recombines TRBV15 with TRBJ1-5, with TRBD1 as a possible D gene (5 bases). Deletions cut 2 bases from V and 3 bases from J, with 11 bases between. This CDR3 has 15 amino acids. CDR1 and CDR2 from the germline V gene are LNHNV and YYDKDF (reference sequence). CDR3 bases: TGTGCCACCAGCAGACCTGACAGCCCCAATCAGCCCCAGCATTTT. This translates into CATSRPDSPNQPQHF.

The chain uses TRBV28 and TRBJ2-7, with D uncertain. Trimming shortened V by 5 bases and J by 3 bases, and 14 bases separated the two germline ends. CDR1 and CDR2 from the germline V gene are MDHEN and SYDVKM. The length of the CDR3 is 14 residues. The CDR3 sequence is CASSPSYNSYEQYF. The CDR3 DNA follows: TGTGCCAGCAGTCCCTCTTACAACAGCTACGAGCAGTACTTC.

The chain employs TRBV29-1 and TRBJ1-5, with a weak D call TRBD1 (6 bases). V was cut by 4 bases and J by 11 bases, with 15 bases left in between. The CDR3 consists of 12 residues. Germline lookup yields CDR1 SQVTM and CDR2 ANQGSEA. CDR3 in amino acids: CSVAGGDMTQHF. CDR3 coding DNA: TGCAGCGTTGCCGGGGGGGACATGACCCAGCATTTT.

The rearrangement joins TRBV19 to TRBJ2-2; tentatively, D is TRBD1 (6 bases). With 5 bases removed from V and 8 bases from J, the gap between germline ends came to 15 bases. Germline CDR1 and CDR2: LNHDA and SQIVND (reference sequence). The CDR3 has 14 residues. In DNA, the CDR3 is TGTGCCAGTAGTCTCCGTCAGGGGAGTGGGGAGCTGTTTTTT. Protein: CASSLRQGSGELFF.

This clone was recorded a few times. This chain's CDR3 is CASSQTDRGCWGYTF. Written as DNA, the CDR3 is TGCGCCAGCAGTCAAACGGACAGGGGGTGTTGGGGCTACACCTTC. The chain recombines TRBV23-1 with TRBJ1-2; the match to TRBD1 covers 10 bases. TRBV23-1 is reported as an ORF; its role is uncertain. This CDR3 comprises 15 residues. Trimming at V came to 2 bases and at J to 8 bases, leaving 8 bases not matched to a gene.

The chain carries TRBV18 and TRBJ1-1, with TRBD1 as a possible D gene (5 bases). CDR1 and CDR2 (germline): KGHSH, LQKENI. V was pared by 6 bases and J by 1 base, with 15 bases between. The CDR3 spans 15 residues. DNA of the CDR3: TGTGCCAGCTCGCCCAGGGAACCGAAGAACACTGAAGCTTTCTTT. Amino acid sequence: CASSPREPKNTEAFF. The full variable domain, completed using reference TRBV18 and TRBJ1-1, is NAGVMQNPRHLVRRRGQEARLRCSPMKGHSHVYWYRQLPEEGLKFMVYLQKENIIDESGMPKERFSAEFPKEGPSILRIQQVVRGDSAAYFCASSPREPKNTEAFFGQGTRLTVV.